The clone carrying this T cell receptor beta chain has a single count. J gave up 3 bases and V 5 bases, and 9 bases lay outside the gene matches. The CDR3 sequence is 15 residues long. Germline V gene lookup returns CDR1 SGHAT and CDR2 FQNNGV. The data stem from a study of blood T cell repertoires in COVID-19. Study overall: The United States, Italy and Spain were the sources of the acute and convalescent COVID-19 samples. PBMCs, B-cell-depleted T cells, or T cells were the source of the cDNA or gDNA that made up the material.

The authors' processing: Reference gene primers were amplified, and this amplification served to estimate nucleated cell counts. Measured with immunoSEQ multiplex PCR; TCRdb has only the in-frame clones, and not every one. D and trimming were read from the DNA, whereas the V and J calls and clone size are those reported in that table. The repertoire consists of 90,000 to 150,000 clones, with less than 75% occurring once and the leading ten covering 0.86%. This receptor was identified in a human donor with acute or convalescent COVID-19. The donor label of this sample is uncertain. The chain is built from TRBV11-2 and TRBJ2-7, with 8 positions matching TRBD1. Sample: peripheral blood. Here the CDR3 DNA reads TGTGCCAGCAGCGAAGACAGGGGATTCGGCTACGAGCAGTACTTC. Its protein product is CASSEDRGFGYEQYF.